Listed below are T cell receptor beta chains from one sample, sequenced in a study of shared clonotypes between healthy human individuals. Some clones are missing from TCRdb's copy, which holds only in-frame ones; the method was immunoSEQ multiplex PCR. The sample lists about 2 million clones; approximately 95% were seen once. Sequenced sample: naive CD8+ T cells sorted from blood. Receptors were obtained from a man between 18 and 29 years old in good health. Each CDR3 is given with its conserved first and last residue. D genes are given only for firm matches. Rows may omit the clone size; those that give it use once, few, many or a size class.

cdr3_nt	cdr3_aa	v_call	j_call	clone_size	d_call	cdr3_length
TGTGCCAGCAGTTTATCGCCAGCCTTTGACCGTATCTATGGCTACACCTTC	CASSLSPAFDRIYGYTF	TRBV27	TRBJ1-2	NA	NA	17
TGCGCCAGCAGCTGGCCGGGCAAGGGGGACACTGAAGCTTTCTTT	CASSWPGKGDTEAFF	TRBV5-1	TRBJ1-1	NA	NA	15
TGTGCCAGCAGTGTGAGCGAGAACACTGAAGCTTTCTTT	CASSVSENTEAFF	TRBV27	TRBJ1-1	NA	NA	13
TGTGCCAGCAGCTACCCGGGACAGGGCTTTCTCTATAATTCACCCCTCCACTTT	CASSYPGQGFLYNSPLHF	TRBV7-9	TRBJ1-6	NA	TRBD1	18
TGTGCCAGCAGTTACTCCCGCGGGAGGGCCTCCAATGAGCAGTTCTTC	CASSYSRGRASNEQFF	TRBV6-5	TRBJ2-1	NA	TRBD2	16
TGTGCCAGCAGCTTGAGACTAGCGCAAAGGCATGAGCAGTTCTTC	CASSLRLAQRHEQFF	TRBV13	TRBJ2-1	NA	TRBD2	15
TGTGCCAGCAGTGAAATTGTCGACGGAAACAATGAGCAGTTCTTC	CASSEIVDGNNEQFF	TRBV2	TRBJ2-1	NA	NA	15
TGTGCCATCAGTACGACGACAGGGGGGAGGGACGAGCAGTACTTC	CAISTTTGGRDEQYF	TRBV10-3	TRBJ2-7	NA	TRBD1	15
TGTGCCAGCAGCTTAGGCTCCTCCTACGAGCAGTACTTC	CASSLGSSYEQYF	TRBV13	TRBJ2-7	NA	NA	13
TGCGCCAGCAACCTTGAGGGCAACACTGAAGCTTTCTTT	CASNLEGNTEAFF	TRBV4-1	TRBJ1-1	NA	NA	13
TGTGCCAGAAGCTTATCGACAGGGTCCTACGAGCAGTACTTC	CARSLSTGSYEQYF	TRBV7-5	TRBJ2-7	NA	NA	14
TGTGCCAGCAGCTTCACAGGGAGCTCCTACGAGCAGTACTTC	CASSFTGSSYEQYF	TRBV5-4	TRBJ2-7	NA	NA	14
TGTGCCAGCAGCCTCTCACTAGGGACTATTGTGTATGAGCAGTTCTTC	CASSLSLGTIVYEQFF	TRBV5-6	TRBJ2-1	NA	TRBD2	16
TGTGCCAGCAGTTTCTTTGGTAGCTCCTACAATGAGCAGTTCTTC	CASSFFGSSYNEQFF	TRBV27	TRBJ2-1	NA	NA	15
TGTGCCAGCAGCAGATCAAGGACCTCTGGAAACACCATATATTTT	CASSRSRTSGNTIYF	TRBV11-1	TRBJ1-3	once	NA	15
TGTGCCAGCAGCTTAGAGGGGTTGGGACAGGCCTACTCCTACGAGCAGTACTTC	CASSLEGLGQAYSYEQYF	TRBV11-2	TRBJ2-7	NA	TRBD1	18
TGTGCCAGCAGCCGGAGGGACGGAGCTAACTATGGCTACACCTTC	CASSRRDGANYGYTF	TRBV7-9	TRBJ1-2	NA	NA	15
TGTGCCAGCAGCTTCTGGAGTAGGCCGGAGTGGGAGTACGAGCAGTACTTC	CASSFWSRPEWEYEQYF	TRBV5-6	TRBJ2-7	once	NA	17
TGTGCCATCAGATCACAGGGGGGCTACGAGCAGTACTTC	CAIRSQGGYEQYF	TRBV10-3	TRBJ2-7	NA	TRBD1	13
TGTGCCAGCAGACCGGGACTAGCGGGAGATAAGGGTGAGCAGTTCTTC	CASRPGLAGDKGEQFF	TRBV11-2	TRBJ2-1	NA	TRBD2	16
TGTGCCACCAGGGAAGGGACAGGCTCTCCCTACGAGCAGTACTTC	CATREGTGSPYEQYF	TRBV15	TRBJ2-7	NA	TRBD1	15
TGTGCCAGCAGCCTACGGGGGGGTTCTGGAAACACCATATATTTT	CASSLRGGSGNTIYF	TRBV13	TRBJ1-3	NA	NA	15
TGCGCCAGCAGCTTGGAGGGGGCAGGGGCGCCCTACAATGAGCAGTTCTTC	CASSLEGAGAPYNEQFF	TRBV5-1	TRBJ2-1	NA	TRBD1	17
TGTGCCTGGAGTTTGGACTTCACAGATACGCAGTATTTT	CAWSLDFTDTQYF	TRBV30	TRBJ2-3	NA	NA	13
TGTGCCAGCAGTTTTTACATGGGTCCCCTCCACTTT	CASSFYMGPLHF	TRBV25-1	TRBJ1-6	NA	NA	12
TGTGCCAGCAGCGGGGGACAGGCCTTCTACGAGCAGTACTTC	CASSGGQAFYEQYF	TRBV7-9	TRBJ2-7	NA	TRBD1	14